These 16 T cell receptor beta chains came from one sample sequenced in a study of cytomegalovirus exposure and HLA in healthy donors. 60 Vbeta and 13 Jbeta primers were used in PCR. The table came from immunoSEQ multiplex PCR; TCRdb's copy has only in-frame clones and leaves some out. Found here are 90,000 to 150,000 clones, around 63% of them singletons; the top ten hold about 9.1%. Sequencing was done on a sample of PBMCs. These receptor sequences come from a man in his forties or fifties in good health and CMV-seropositive.

The rearrangement joins TRBV29-1 to TRBJ2-1, with D possibly TRBD1 on 6 matching bases. The CDR3 runs to 14 residues. The V end was cut by 0 bases, the J end by 4 bases, with 10 bases between. Per the germline V gene, CDR1 is SQVTM and CDR2 is ANQGSEA. CDR3 in amino acids: CSVEDQGYYNEQFF. The CDR3 DNA reads TGCAGCGTTGAAGATCAGGGGTATTACAATGAGCAGTTCTTC.

The CDR3 region has the DNA TGTGCCAGCTCACCACTTACGGGGAACACTGAAGCTTTCTTT. Residues: CASSPLTGNTEAFF. The J gene is TRBJ1-1, the V gene TRBV18; the D is unclear. Germline CDR1 reads KGHSH; CDR2 reads LQKENI. Deletions cut 1 base from V and 1 base from J, with 7 bases between. The CDR3 has 14 amino acids.

This clone turned up a few times. V and J are TRBV6-5 and TRBJ2-7, with a tentative D call TRBD1 (5 bases). V was pared by 6 bases and J by 9 bases, with 15 bases between. Germline-derived CDR1 and CDR2 are MNHEY and SVGAGI. This CDR3 is 12 amino acids long. CDR3 in amino acids: CASSLGPGWQYF. The CDR3 DNA reads as TGTGCCAGCAGCCTGGGGCCGGGTTGGCAGTACTTC.

CDR3 in amino acids: CASSPTGVVGTGASYGYTF. CDR3 coding DNA: TGTGCCAGCAGCCCAACCGGAGTAGTCGGGACAGGGGCTTCCTATGGCTACACCTTC. The chain combines TRBV7-3 with TRBJ1-2, with TRBD1 matching 10 bases. Germline assignment: CDR1 SGHTA and CDR2 FQGTGA. The CDR3 contains 19 residues. Trimming at V came to 5 bases and at J to 4 bases, leaving 19 bases not matched to a gene. Based on the CDR3 plus reference TRBV7-3 and TRBJ1-2, the full variable domain is GAGVSQTPSNKVTEKGKYVELRCDPISGHTALYWYRQSLGQGPEFLIYFQGTGAADDSGLPNDRFFAVRPEGSVSTLKIQRTERGDSAVYLCASSPTGVVGTGASYGYTFGSGTRLTVV.

This clone was observed a handful of times. The gene calls are TRBV7-2 and TRBJ1-1, with no clear D. Germline-derived CDR1 and CDR2 are SGHTA and FQGNSA. The CDR3 covers 13 residues. The V end lost 5 bases, the J end lost 0 bases, and 7 bases lay between the germline ends. The CDR3 bases are TGTGCCAGCAGCCTTGCTATGAACACTGAAGCTTTCTTT. Its translation is CASSLAMNTEAFF. Variable domain in full (rest from reference TRBV7-2 and TRBJ1-1): GAGVSQSPSNKVTEKGKDVELRCDPISGHTALYWYRQSLGQGLEFLIYFQGNSAPDKSGLPSDRFSAERTGGSVSTLTIQRTQQEDSAVYLCASSLAMNTEAFFGQGTRLTVV.

The J gene is TRBJ2-1, the V gene TRBV11-2; 11 nucleotides line up with TRBD2. After removal of 3 bases from V and 2 bases from J, the junction contained 6 bases not matched to a gene. This CDR3 spans 17 amino acids. CDR1 is SGHAT and CDR2 is FQNNGV in the germline V gene. Written as DNA, the CDR3 is TGTGCCAGCAGCTTTAGCGGGGGGGCCGGTACCTACAATGAGCAGTTCTTC. It translates to CASSFSGGAGTYNEQFF.

This clone was recorded only once. The CDR3 DNA reads TGTGCCAGCAGTTTGGGGACAGGGAGTATCAACACTGAAGCTTTCTTT. Protein sequence: CASSLGTGSINTEAFF. This chain joins TRBV28 and TRBJ1-1, with 9 bases identical to TRBD1. The germline V gene encodes CDR1 MDHEN and CDR2 SYDVKM. Unmatched junction bases numbered 7, after V lost 3 bases and J lost 2 bases. The CDR3 has 16 amino acids.

The CDR3 DNA reads as TGTGCCAGCAGTACTCCAAACACTGAAGCTTTCTTT. Translation: CASSTPNTEAFF. The rearrangement links TRBV28 to TRBJ1-1; D unresolved. Germline V gene lookup returns CDR1 MDHEN and CDR2 SYDVKM. V was shortened by 5 bases and J by 2 bases, with 6 bases between the two germline ends. The CDR3 has 12 amino acids.

Only one count was recorded for this clone. The V and J genes are TRBV11-2 and TRBJ2-7; 10 positions match TRBD1. Germline-derived CDR1 and CDR2 are SGHAT and FQNNGV. J gave up 9 bases and V 5 bases, and 10 bases lay outside the gene matches. The CDR3 is 14 amino acids. This chain's CDR3 is CASSLKSRDRGQYF. CDR3 DNA: TGTGCCAGCAGCCTAAAGTCCCGGGACAGGGGGCAGTACTTC.

J is TRBJ2-4 and V is TRBV28; possible D gene TRBD2, 6 bases. The CDR3 is 15 amino acids. Germline CDR1 and CDR2: MDHEN and SYDVKM. V was shortened by 3 bases and J by 0 bases, with 9 bases between the two germline ends. CDR3 residues: CASSFMGGAKNIQYF. CDR3 in DNA: TGTGCCAGCAGTTTTATGGGAGGAGCCAAAAACATTCAGTACTTC.

V and J are TRBV10-3 and TRBJ2-1; D gene uncertain. CDR3 length equals 13 residues. Germline loops: CDR1 ENHRY, CDR2 SYGVKD. With 7 bases removed from V and 5 bases from J, the gap between germline ends came to 12 bases. The CDR3 here is CAIKPSTDNEQFF. CDR3 DNA: TGTGCCATCAAGCCGAGCACCGACAATGAGCAGTTCTTC.

The chain is built from TRBV4-2 and TRBJ2-7; 7 nucleotides match TRBD1. V was clipped by 3 bases and J by 4 bases; unmatched bases: 3. There are 13 residues in the CDR3. CDR1 and CDR2 from the germline V gene are LGHNA and YNFKEQ. This CDR3 reads CASSHLGQYEQYF. In DNA form, the CDR3 reads TGTGCCAGCAGCCACTTGGGACAGTACGAGCAGTACTTC.

This clone was detected a few times. The V gene is TRBV18, the J gene TRBJ2-7; 8 bases fit TRBD1. Unmatched junction bases numbered 1, after V lost 3 bases and J lost 6 bases. Germline V CDR1 and CDR2: KGHSH, LQKENI. This CDR3 region has 12 residues. The CDR3 sequence is CASSPDRGEQYF. In nucleotides, the CDR3 is TGTGCCAGCTCACCTGACAGGGGCGAGCAGTACTTC.

V gene TRBV28 combines with J gene TRBJ1-2, with D perhaps matching TRBD1 (5 bases). V shed 3 bases and J shed 4 bases, with 9 bases lying between them. This CDR3 has 13 residues. CDR1 and CDR2 from the germline V gene are MDHEN and SYDVKM. This CDR3 reads CASSLPQGYGYTF. CDR3 nucleotide sequence: TGTGCCAGCAGTTTGCCTCAGGGCTATGGCTACACCTTC.

The chain joins TRBV2 to TRBJ2-1; no reliable D call. This CDR3 contains 14 residues. V gave up 6 bases and J gave up 2 bases, with 11 bases separating them. The germline V gene encodes CDR1 SNHLY and CDR2 FYNNEI. CDR3 sequence (DNA): TGTGCCAGCAGGTCCGACTGGGCCTACAATGAGCAGTTCTTC. Its protein product is CASRSDWAYNEQFF.

This clone was seen a few times. The chain combines TRBV7-9 with TRBJ2-7, with TRBD1 as a possible D gene (5 bases). Trimming took off 6 bases at V and 8 bases at J, with 14 bases between the two ends. The CDR3 loop spans 12 amino acids. Germline V gene data show CDR1 as SEHNR and CDR2 as FQNEAQ (reference sequence). CDR3 DNA sequence: TGTGCCAGCAGACTGACAGACACTCAGCAGTACTTC. As protein: CASRLTDTQQYF.